This entry lists 26 T cell receptor beta chains sequenced from one sample in a study of shared clonotypes between healthy human individuals. Libraries were prepared by immunoSEQ multiplex PCR; TCRdb keeps only in-frame clonotypes and omits some of them. Among roughly 500,000 clones listed, less than 96% were seen once. The sample was naive CD4+ T cells sorted from blood. Described subset: CD45RA+ positively selected. Receptor source: a woman aged 30 to 39 in good health.

The chain couples TRBV19 to TRBJ2-7; D possibly corresponds to TRBD1 (6 bases). V was pared by 4 bases and J by 6 bases, with 16 bases between. CDR3 length equals 14 residues. The germline CDR1 and CDR2 sequences are LNHDA and SQIVND (reference sequence). The CDR3 loop is CASSKTTGYGEQYF. The CDR3 region has the DNA TGTGCCAGTAGTAAGACGACAGGTTATGGCGAGCAGTACTTC.

A few counts support this clone. This chain joins TRBV10-1 and TRBJ2-2; D ambiguous. This CDR3 is 12 amino acids long. The V end was cut by 5 bases, the J end by 4 bases, with 5 bases between. Looked up from germline, CDR1 is WNHNN and CDR2 is SYGVQD (reference sequence). The CDR3 loop is CASSRGTGELFF. CDR3 nucleotide sequence: TGCGCCAGCAGTCGAGGCACCGGGGAGCTGTTTTTT.

This clone occurred once. The chain is built from TRBV7-2 and TRBJ2-7; D may correspond to TRBD1 or TRBD2 (6 bases each). The CDR3 is made up of 15 amino acids. Germline values: CDR1 SGHTA, CDR2 FQGNSA. V was clipped by 1 base and J by 3 bases, with 13 bases between them. The CDR3 region is CASSLGGPRDYEQYF. In DNA, the CDR3 is TGTGCCAGCAGCTTAGGGGGGCCGCGGGACTACGAGCAGTACTTC.

V and J are TRBV7-2 and TRBJ1-1; no firm D call. Germline CDR1 and CDR2: SGHTA and FQGNSA. CDR3 size: 12 residues. The V end was cut by 8 bases, the J end by 3 bases, with 10 bases between. DNA of the CDR3: TGTGCCAGCGCCCATGAGTACACTGAAGCTTTCTTT. Protein sequence: CASAHEYTEAFF.

The rearrangement links TRBV5-1 to TRBJ2-7, with 9 bases matching TRBD1. Germline assignment: CDR1 SGHRS and CDR2 YFSETQ. The CDR3 loop spans 15 amino acids. V dropped 2 bases and J dropped 2; count of bases not matched to a gene: 5. The CDR3 region is CASSFTGTGTYEQYF. CDR3 nucleotides: TGCGCCAGCAGCTTCACCGGGACAGGGACCTACGAGCAGTACTTC.

This chain links TRBV19 with TRBJ2-1; TRBD2 agrees at 10 bases. The ends lost 5 bases at V and 7 bases at J; junction bases unmatched: 11. Looked up from germline, CDR1 is LNHDA and CDR2 is SQIVND (reference sequence). The CDR3 runs 16 residues. The chain's CDR3 is CASSFTSGIVLNEQFF. As DNA, the CDR3 is TGTGCCAGTAGTTTTACTAGCGGGATAGTGTTAAATGAGCAGTTCTTC.

This chain joins TRBV28 and TRBJ1-2; tentatively, D is TRBD1 (5 bases). Germline V CDR1 and CDR2: MDHEN, SYDVKM. The V and J ends lost 3 bases and 1 base respectively, with 6 bases between them. This CDR3 spans 13 amino acids. The CDR3 protein is CASSLGLNYGYTF. The CDR3 coding sequence is TGTGCCAGCAGTTTGGGGCTTAACTATGGCTACACCTTC.

The rearrangement uses TRBV15 and TRBJ1-1, with 8 bases matching TRBD1. CDR1 is LNHNV and CDR2 is YYDKDF in the germline V gene (reference sequence). Trimming took 5 bases from V and 4 from J; bases not matched to a gene: 9. The CDR3 runs to 15 residues. CDR3 residues: CATSLRTGMGTEAFF. CDR3 DNA sequence: TGTGCCACCAGCTTAAGGACAGGGATGGGCACTGAAGCTTTCTTT.

V usage is TRBV2 and J usage is TRBJ2-2; a weak D match, TRBD1 (6 bases). Trimming took off 3 bases at V and 0 bases at J, with 8 bases between the two ends. Per germline, CDR1 SNHLY and CDR2 FYNNEI. The CDR3 has 15 amino acids. The DNA of the CDR3 is TGTGCCAGCAGTGATCAGGGGCCGAACACCGGGGAGCTGTTTTTT. Its protein is CASSDQGPNTGELFF.

J is TRBJ1-5 and V is TRBV2; 8 bases fit TRBD1. The J segment lost 4 bases and the V segment lost 8 bases, leaving 7 bases of the junction unmatched. The length of the CDR3 is 14 residues. The germline V gene has CDR1 SNHLY and CDR2 FYNNEI. CDR3 sequence (DNA): TGTGCCAGCGGGCTGGACAGGGCTAATCAGCCCCAGCATTTT. This encodes CASGLDRANQPQHF.

J is TRBJ1-2 and V is TRBV28; no clear D. V was pared by 6 bases and J by 3 bases, with 11 bases between. The CDR3 consists of 13 residues. Germline values: CDR1 MDHEN, CDR2 SYDVKM. The CDR3 spells CASRRVEDYGYTF. The CDR3, as DNA: TGTGCCAGCAGACGTGTGGAGGACTATGGCTACACCTTC.

This clone was observed a single time. Here the CDR3 reads CASSIRFQETQYF. CDR3 DNA: TGTGCCAGTAGTATAAGGTTTCAAGAGACCCAGTACTTC. This chain connects TRBV19 to TRBJ2-5, with unresolved D. Germline V gene lookup returns CDR1 LNHDA and CDR2 SQIVND (reference sequence). V lost 2 bases, J lost 2 bases, and 6 bases lay in between. This CDR3 has 13 amino acids.

The chain employs TRBV5-1 and TRBJ2-5; D call uncertain. Trimming removed 2 bases at V and 3 bases at J, with 5 bases between. Germline assignment: CDR1 SGHRS and CDR2 YFSETQ. The CDR3 has 12 residues. The CDR3 sequence: CASSFDKETQYF. The CDR3 region has the DNA TGCGCCAGCAGCTTCGACAAAGAGACCCAGTACTTC.

The rearrangement uses TRBV18 and TRBJ2-7; D is perhaps TRBD2 (5 bases). The CDR3 has 15 residues. Germline CDR1 reads KGHSH; CDR2 reads LQKENI. The V and J ends lost 4 bases and 0 bases respectively, with 13 bases between them. CDR3 in amino acids: CASSLTRTDSYEQYF. The CDR3 DNA reads as TGTGCCAGCTCACTAACTAGGACGGACTCCTACGAGCAGTACTTC.

The chain links TRBV28 to TRBJ1-1; D is ambiguous. Trimming removed 7 bases at V and 0 bases at J, with 6 bases between. The CDR3 loop spans 12 amino acids. Germline V gene sequence: CDR1 MDHEN, CDR2 SYDVKM. The CDR3 region is CASTGMNTEAFF. The CDR3 bases are TGTGCCAGCACAGGCATGAACACTGAAGCTTTCTTT. Looking up the rest from reference TRBV28 and TRBJ1-1 gives the full variable domain: DVKVTQSSRYLVKRTGEKVFLECVQDMDHENMFWYRQDPGLGLRLIYFSYDVKMKEKGDIPEGYSVSREKKERFSLILESASTNQTSMYLCASTGMNTEAFFGQGTRLTVV.

V and J are TRBV10-2 and TRBJ2-7; TRBD1 matches at 7 bases. Germline lookup yields CDR1 WSHSY and CDR2 SAAADI. The CDR3 length is 13 residues. V shed 11 bases, J shed 4 bases, and the junction held 11 bases outside the gene matches. This chain's CDR3 is CAVRQGSLYEQYF. The DNA for the CDR3 is TGCGCCGTGAGACAGGGAAGCCTATACGAGCAGTACTTC.

The chain has TRBV7-2 and TRBJ2-7; D is ambiguous. The CDR3 has 11 amino acids. CDR1 and CDR2 from the germline V gene are SGHTA and FQGNSA. Trimming pared 5 bases from V and 5 bases from J, leaving 7 bases between. CDR3 bases: TGTGCCAGCAGCGCGACCCACGAGCAGTACTTC. It codes for CASSATHEQYF. Full variable domain (outside the CDR3, taken from reference TRBV7-2 and TRBJ2-7): GAGVSQSPSNKVTEKGKDVELRCDPISGHTALYWYRQSLGQGLEFLIYFQGNSAPDKSGLPSDRFSAERTGGSVSTLTIQRTQQEDSAVYLCASSATHEQYFGPGTRLTVT.

This clone occurred once. The chain is built from TRBV18 and TRBJ2-1; D uncertain. Germline lookup yields CDR1 KGHSH and CDR2 LQKENI. Between the trimmed V and J ends, which lost 0 bases and 8 bases, there was a span of 11 bases. CDR3 length: 14 residues. CDR3 sequence (DNA): TGTGCCAGCTCACCACCGTCCCTGCGCGATGAGCAGTTCTTC. Translated, it gives CASSPPSLRDEQFF. The whole variable domain, filled in from reference TRBV18 and TRBJ2-1, reads NAGVMQNPRHLVRRRGQEARLRCSPMKGHSHVYWYRQLPEEGLKFMVYLQKENIIDESGMPKERFSAEFPKEGPSILRIQQVVRGDSAAYFCASSPPSLRDEQFFGPGTRLTVL.

The chain combines TRBV28 with TRBJ2-6, with D unresolved. This CDR3 is built from 17 residues. The germline V gene encodes CDR1 MDHEN and CDR2 SYDVKM. Trimming took off 4 bases at V and 3 bases at J, with 16 bases between the two ends. The CDR3 DNA reads TGTGCCAGCAGTTCGTTTAACAGCGCTTTTGGGGCCAACGTCCTGACTTTC. It is translated as CASSSFNSAFGANVLTF.

This clone has just a few counts. V and J are TRBV7-3 and TRBJ2-6; D is possibly TRBD2 (6 bases). The V end lost 2 bases, the J end lost 0 bases, and 11 bases lay between the germline ends. Germline lookup yields CDR1 SGHTA and CDR2 FQGTGA. The CDR3 loop spans 17 amino acids. CDR3 nucleotide sequence: TGTGCCAGCAGCTTACGATCGGGACTCTCTGGGGCCAACGTCCTGACTTTC. It translates to CASSLRSGLSGANVLTF. The variable domain in full, with the rest retrieved from reference TRBV7-3 and TRBJ2-6, is GAGVSQTPSNKVTEKGKYVELRCDPISGHTALYWYRQSLGQGPEFLIYFQGTGAADDSGLPNDRFFAVRPEGSVSTLKIQRTERGDSAVYLCASSLRSGLSGANVLTFGAGSRLTVL.

The chain has TRBV11-2 and TRBJ1-3; tentatively, D is TRBD1 (5 bases). Germline V gene lookup returns CDR1 SGHAT and CDR2 FQNNGV. Between the trimmed V and J ends, which lost 5 bases and 7 bases, there was a span of 12 bases. This CDR3 contains 13 residues. Written as DNA, the CDR3 is TGTGCCAGCAGCCACCCAGGGACCAACACCATATATTTT. This sequence encodes CASSHPGTNTIYF.

This CDR3 reads CAWDHRAGNTEAFF. DNA of the CDR3: TGTGCCTGGGACCACAGGGCGGGGAACACTGAAGCTTTCTTT. The chain uses TRBV30 and TRBJ1-1; TRBD1 might be the D (6 bases). This CDR3 region has 14 residues. Trimming stripped 5 bases from V and 1 base from J, with 14 bases between. Germline V gene data show CDR1 as GTSNPN and CDR2 as SVGIG (reference sequence).

This clone was detected only once. The chain carries TRBV7-9 and TRBJ2-7, with TRBD2 as a possible D gene (5 bases). V lost 2 bases and J 5 bases, leaving 19 bases between the germline ends. In germline, CDR1 is SEHNR, CDR2 FQNEAQ (reference sequence). This CDR3 is 16 amino acids long. This chain's CDR3 is CASSLLIGEPAHEQYF. The CDR3 nucleotides are TGTGCCAGCAGCTTATTGATCGGGGAGCCCGCCCACGAGCAGTACTTC.

The chain recombines TRBV12-2 with TRBJ1-2; the table's TRBD1 call for D was not verified on the DNA. TRBV12-2 is given as a pseudogene. The CDR3 covers 13 residues. The CDR3 reads CASRFRVLDGYTF. The CDR3 nucleotides read TGTGCAAGTCGCTTCAGGGTGTTAGATGGCTACACCTTC.

The count of this clone is one. This chain joins TRBV18 and TRBJ2-5, with 10 bases fitting TRBD2. The J call may be in error: the DNA end matches TRBJ2-7 better. Germline loops: CDR1 KGHSH, CDR2 LQKENI. The CDR3 is made up of 15 amino acids. Here the CDR3 DNA reads TGTGCCAGCTCACCGGTGACTAGCGGGCTCGGCGAGCAGTACTTC. It translates to CASSPVTSGLGEQYF.

Only one count was recorded for this clone. The chain employs TRBV7-8 and TRBJ2-7; D is perhaps TRBD1 or TRBD2 (5 bases each). The CDR3 runs 15 residues. V lost 4 bases and J 6 bases, leaving 19 bases between the germline ends. The germline V gene encodes CDR1 SGHVS and CDR2 FQNEAQ. The CDR3: CASSSPASYRGEQYF. In DNA form, the CDR3 reads TGTGCCAGCAGCTCGCCCGCTAGCTATAGGGGCGAGCAGTACTTC. Looking up the rest from reference TRBV7-8 and TRBJ2-7 gives the full variable domain: GAGVSQSPRYKVAKRGQDVALRCDPISGHVSLFWYQQALGQGPEFLTYFQNEAQLDKSGLPSDRFFAERPEGSVSTLKIQRTQQEDSAVYLCASSSPASYRGEQYFGPGTRLTVT.